This T cell receptor (beta chain) emerged from a study of blood T cell repertoires in COVID-19. Sequenced by immunoSEQ multiplex PCR; TCRdb stores in-frame clones only, minus some. The sample lists 320,000 or so clones, around 85% occurring once. Trimming cost V 6 bases and J 4 bases; bases outside gene matches: 7. This CDR3 comprises 15 residues. From germline, CDR1 is KGHSH and CDR2 LQKENI. Those enrolled, adults aged roughly 18 to 100 years, came from some 23 US areas. This chain uses TRBV18 with TRBJ2-1; 9 bases map to TRBD1. The sequenced sample consisted of PBMCs or T cells enriched from blood (not recorded which). This sequence was found in a woman aged 25-40 years who had been exposed to COVID-19. CDR3 amino acids: CASSWGQGHYNEQFF. The CDR3 DNA follows: TGTGCCAGCTCCTGGGGACAGGGTCATTACAATGAGCAGTTCTTC.